A single sample gave rise to the 9 T cell receptor beta chains below, sequenced in a study of response to subunit inactivated influenza vaccine. TCRdb called the RT-PCR reads again in MiXCR, with one record for every CDR3 protein. The sample has roughly 760,000 distinct CDR3 sequences; about 20% are singletons. The specimen comprised PBMCs from blood, sampled around 5 days after vaccination. The receptors here all came from a man aged 45-60 years who received an inactivated influenza vaccine.

This chain uses TRBV4-2 with TRBJ2-5; 10 nucleotides align to TRBD2. The germline gives CDR1 LGHNA, CDR2 YNFKEQ. Trimming took 4 bases from V and 2 from J; bases not matched to a gene: 4. CDR3 length equals 15 residues. The CDR3 reads CASSPGTSAQETQYF. As DNA, the CDR3 is TGTGCCAGCAGCCCCGGGACTAGCGCTCAAGAGACCCAGTACTTC.

This clonotype has only a few counts. V and J are TRBV15 and TRBJ2-7; 7 nucleotides agree with TRBD1. The junction had 6 bases not matched to a gene; V was cut back by 0 bases and J by 13 bases. From germline, CDR1 is LNHNV and CDR2 YYDKDF (reference sequence). The CDR3 is made up of 12 amino acids. In DNA, the CDR3 is TGTGCCACCAGCAGAGACCAGGACAGGTCTTACTTC. The encoded protein is CATSRDQDRSYF.

This clonotype occurred a few times. The chain combines TRBV7-9 with TRBJ2-7; 9 bases are shared with TRBD2. The CDR3 covers 15 residues. J lost 4 bases, V lost 8 bases, and 12 bases had no gene match. CDR1 is SEHNR and CDR2 is FQNEAQ in the germline V gene (reference sequence). The chain's CDR3 is CASGRRREGRYEQYF. Here the CDR3 DNA reads TGTGCCAGCGGTCGTCGGCGGGAGGGCCGTTACGAGCAGTACTTC.

Comment on this clonotype: At one boundary the junction diverges from the germline segment, which might be a read error. The chain combines TRBV25-1 with TRBJ2-5; D ambiguous. The CDR3 totals 11 residues. The germline V gene has CDR1 MGHDK and CDR2 SYGVNS. The CDR3 DNA sequence: TGTGCCAGCAGTGCCCTAGAGGCCCAGTACTTC. Translated: CASSALEAQYF.

The rearrangement uses TRBV14 and TRBJ2-3; 7 positions match TRBD1. The germline CDR1 and CDR2 sequences are SGHDN and FVKESK. CDR3 length: 16 amino acids. Trimming took 5 bases from V and 0 from J; bases not matched to a gene: 8. The CDR3 DNA reads as TGTGCCAGCAGCGCTCAGGGGGTTCGAAGCACAGATACGCAGTATTTT. It translates to CASSAQGVRSTDTQYF. The full variable domain, its missing parts supplied by reference TRBV14 and TRBJ2-3, is EAGVTQFPSHSVIEKGQTVTLRCDPISGHDNLYWYRRVMGKEIKFLLHFVKESKQDESGMPNNRFLAERTGGTYSTLKVQPAELEDSGVYFCASSAQGVRSTDTQYFGPGTRLTVL.

This clonotype was seen many times. The CDR3 region is CASSEGAVTSWEGIYSNQPQHF. CDR3 DNA: TGTGCCAGCAGTGAGGGTGCTGTCACGAGCTGGGAGGGAATATATAGCAATCAGCCCCAGCATTTT. The chain links TRBV6-1 to TRBJ1-5; D ambiguous. The CDR3 runs to 22 residues. Germline V CDR1 and CDR2: MNHNS, SASEGT. Trimming took off 3 bases at V and 0 bases at J, with 30 bases between the two ends.

This chain links TRBV5-1 with TRBJ1-2, with D unclear. In germline, CDR1 is SGHRS, CDR2 YFSETQ. V lost 0 bases and J 6 bases, leaving 15 bases between the germline ends. The CDR3 is made up of 15 amino acids. This CDR3 reads CASSLEGFAGHGYTF. The CDR3 nucleotides read TGCGCCAGCAGCTTGGAAGGTTTTGCAGGACATGGCTACACCTTC.

This chain joins TRBV24-1 and TRBJ2-3; maybe TRBD2 (6 bases). The CDR3 extends over 14 amino acids. V was shortened by 6 bases and J by 2 bases, with 11 bases between the two germline ends. Germline V lookup: CDR1 KGHDR, CDR2 SFDVKD. Written as DNA, the CDR3 is TGTGCCACCAGTAGACCGGGGGACACAGATACGCAGTATTTT. It is translated as CATSRPGDTDTQYF.

J is TRBJ2-1 and V is TRBV5-6; the match to TRBD2 covers 7 bases. Germline loops: CDR1 SGHDT, CDR2 YYEEEE. J lost 15 bases, V lost 3 bases, and 9 bases had no gene match. The CDR3 is made up of 12 amino acids. The CDR3 reads CASSYGLGVLFF. The CDR3 DNA is TGTGCCAGCAGCTACGGACTAGGAGTTCTGTTCTTC.